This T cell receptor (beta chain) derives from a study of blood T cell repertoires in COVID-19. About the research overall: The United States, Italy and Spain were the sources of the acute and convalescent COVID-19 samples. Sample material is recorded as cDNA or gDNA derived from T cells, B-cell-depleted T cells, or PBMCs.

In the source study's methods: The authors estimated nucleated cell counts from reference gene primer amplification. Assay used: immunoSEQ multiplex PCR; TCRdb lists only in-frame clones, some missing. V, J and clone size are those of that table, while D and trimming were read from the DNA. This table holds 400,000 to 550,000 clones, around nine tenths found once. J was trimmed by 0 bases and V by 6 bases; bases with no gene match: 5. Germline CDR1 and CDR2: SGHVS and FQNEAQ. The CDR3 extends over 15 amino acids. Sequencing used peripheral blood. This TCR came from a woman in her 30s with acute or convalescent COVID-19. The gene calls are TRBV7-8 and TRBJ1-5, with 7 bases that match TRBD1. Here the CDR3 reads CASRRDRVSNQPQHF. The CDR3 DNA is TGTGCCAGCAGACGCGACAGGGTTAGCAATCAGCCCCAGCATTTT. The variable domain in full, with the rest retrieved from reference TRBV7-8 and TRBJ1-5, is GAGVSQSPRYKVAKRGQDVALRCDPISGHVSLFWYQQALGQGPEFLTYFQNEAQLDKSGLPSDRFFAERPEGSVSTLKIQRTQQEDSAVYLCASRRDRVSNQPQHFGDGTRLSIL.